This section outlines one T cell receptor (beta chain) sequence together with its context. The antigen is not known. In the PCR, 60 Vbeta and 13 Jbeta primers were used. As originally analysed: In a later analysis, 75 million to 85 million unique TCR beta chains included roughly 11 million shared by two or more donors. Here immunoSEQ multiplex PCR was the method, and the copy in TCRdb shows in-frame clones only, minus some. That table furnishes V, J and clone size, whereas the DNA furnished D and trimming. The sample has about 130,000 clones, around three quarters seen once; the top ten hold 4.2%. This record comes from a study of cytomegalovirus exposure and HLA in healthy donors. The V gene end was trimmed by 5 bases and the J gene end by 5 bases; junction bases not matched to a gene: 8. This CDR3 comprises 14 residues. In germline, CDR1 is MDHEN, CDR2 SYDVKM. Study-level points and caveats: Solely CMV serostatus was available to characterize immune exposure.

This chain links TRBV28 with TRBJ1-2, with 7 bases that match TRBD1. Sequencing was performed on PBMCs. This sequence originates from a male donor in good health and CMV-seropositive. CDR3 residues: CASSPPAGGYGYTF. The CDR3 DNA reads TGTGCCAGCAGTCCCCCGGCAGGGGGATATGGCTACACCTTC.